The 19 T cell receptor beta chains given below trace back to one sample, sequenced in a study of shared clonotypes between healthy human individuals (dated by TCRdb to about 2020). Libraries were built with the immunoSEQ multiplex PCR assay. The table comes from immuneACCESS by way of TCRdb, which keeps in-frame sequences with V and J called. Part of the clones is missing from these tables; in studies checked, under half for an unresolved V gene and the rest for unknown reasons. This sample is represented by 450,000 to 500,000 clones; roughly 85% of them were singletons. The ten largest clones take up approximately 12% of the sample. Sequencing input: PBMCs. The receptors shown here come from a woman in her forties in good health. Some clones in this sample may be carry-over from other donors' samples.

The chain uses TRBV27 and TRBJ1-2; perhaps TRBD1 as D (5 bases). The length of the CDR3 is 13 residues. CDR1 is MNHEY and CDR2 is SMNVEV in the germline V gene (reference sequence). V lost 8 bases and J 4 bases, leaving 14 bases between the germline ends. DNA for the CDR3: TGTGCCAGCGGAGTCCGGGGCAGCTATGGCTACACCTTC. Translated: CASGVRGSYGYTF.

The rearrangement uses TRBV27 and TRBJ1-2; tentative D call: TRBD1 (5 bases). Trimming took 2 bases from V and 4 from J, leaving 11 bases between them. The CDR3 loop spans 14 amino acids. Germline CDR1 MNHEY, CDR2 SMNVEV (reference sequence). The CDR3 loop is CASSLKGGAYGYTF. The CDR3 region has the DNA TGTGCCAGCAGTTTAAAAGGTGGGGCCTATGGCTACACCTTC.

This chain uses TRBV10-2 with TRBJ1-5; D gene unclear. Germline lookup yields CDR1 WSHSY and CDR2 SAAADI. The CDR3 sequence is 15 residues long. V was clipped by 2 bases and J by 4 bases, with 12 bases between them. The CDR3 region is CASSEKPSWNQPQHF. The CDR3 DNA reads TGCGCCAGCAGTGAGAAACCAAGTTGGAATCAGCCCCAGCATTTT.

The V call is TRBV6-5, the J call TRBJ2-7; 10 bases are a match to TRBD2. The germline V gene has CDR1 MNHEY and CDR2 SVGAGI. J was trimmed by 3 bases and V by 4 bases; bases with no gene match: 3. This CDR3 contains 14 residues. The CDR3 DNA reads TGTGCCAGCAGTTCTTGGACTAGCGGCTACGAGCAGTACTTC. Amino acid sequence: CASSSWTSGYEQYF.

The chain is built from TRBV28 and TRBJ2-7, with D perhaps assigned TRBD1 or TRBD2 (5 bases each). Trimming stripped 1 base from V and 0 bases from J, with 10 bases between. The germline V gene has CDR1 MDHEN and CDR2 SYDVKM. The CDR3 has 15 residues. In nucleotides, the CDR3 is TGTGCCAGCAGTTTATTGTCAGGGAGCTCCTACGAGCAGTACTTC. This sequence encodes CASSLLSGSSYEQYF.

This clone was counted only a few times. This sequence joins TRBV4-1 and TRBJ2-2; D call uncertain. The CDR3 totals 11 residues. The germline gives CDR1 MGHRA, CDR2 YSYEKL. The V end lost 6 bases, the J end lost 7 bases, and 6 bases lay between the germline ends. This chain's CDR3 is CASSFGGELFF. The CDR3 region has the DNA TGCGCCAGCAGTTTTGGCGGGGAGCTGTTTTTT.

The V gene is TRBV10-3, the J gene TRBJ1-3, with unresolved D. Germline assignment: CDR1 ENHRY and CDR2 SYGVKD. The CDR3 runs to 13 residues. V lost 6 bases to trimming and J lost 11 bases, with 17 bases between them. DNA for the CDR3: TGTGCCATCAGGAGCACCCTGGAAAGGGCCATATATTTT. Protein product: CAIRSTLERAIYF.

The rearrangement links TRBV28 to TRBJ2-7; no firm D call. Per the germline V gene, CDR1 is MDHEN and CDR2 is SYDVKM. CDR3 length: 12 residues. V shed 8 bases and J shed 6 bases, with 14 bases lying between them. The CDR3 is CASSTPTVEQYF. The CDR3 DNA follows: TGTGCCAGCTCCACCCCCACAGTCGAGCAGTACTTC.

This chain links TRBV2 with TRBJ2-3, with TRBD2 matching over 12 bases. V dropped 10 bases and J dropped 4; count of bases not matched to a gene: 3. The germline V gene has CDR1 SNHLY and CDR2 FYNNEI. The CDR3 has 13 amino acids. The CDR3 sequence: CANRLAGADTQYF. CDR3 in DNA: TGTGCCAACCGACTAGCGGGAGCAGATACGCAGTATTTT. Together with reference TRBV2 and TRBJ2-3, the CDR3 gives the full variable domain: EPEVTQTPSHQVTQMGQEVILRCVPISNHLYFYWYRQILGQKVEFLVSFYNNEISEKSEIFDDQFSVERPDGSNFTLKIRSTKLEDSAMYFCANRLAGADTQYFGPGTRLTVL.

This clone was counted ten times or more. The chain joins TRBV2 to TRBJ1-5; perhaps TRBD1 as D (5 bases). The CDR3 runs to 14 residues. CDR1 is SNHLY, CDR2 FYNNEI, per germline. The ends were cut back, 2 bases at V and 0 bases at J, with 5 bases in the middle. The CDR3 DNA reads TGTGCCAGCAGTGAACAGGGTAGCAATCAGCCCCAGCATTTT. Encoded protein: CASSEQGSNQPQHF. The full variable domain, with the rest looked up from reference TRBV2 and TRBJ1-5, is EPEVTQTPSHQVTQMGQEVILRCVPISNHLYFYWYRQILGQKVEFLVSFYNNEISEKSEIFDDQFSVERPDGSNFTLKIRSTKLEDSAMYFCASSEQGSNQPQHFGDGTRLSIL.

J is TRBJ1-6 and V is TRBV20-1; D is uncertain. The CDR3 is made up of 10 amino acids. Germline V lookup: CDR1 DFQATT, CDR2 SNEGSKA (reference sequence). V was trimmed by 4 bases and J by 13 bases, leaving 8 bases between them. The CDR3 sequence: CSATPSPLHF. Here the CDR3 DNA reads TGCAGTGCTACCCCCTCCCCCCTCCACTTT.

The sample holds one count of this clone. The chain is built from TRBV19 and TRBJ1-5; 11 bases are a match to TRBD1. Germline CDR1 is LNHDA and CDR2 is SQIVND (reference sequence). This CDR3 has 17 residues. With 7 bases clipped from V and 7 bases from J, the junction kept 15 bases outside the gene matches. The DNA of the CDR3 is TGTGCCAGTACCTCCCCCCCCGGGACAGGGGGTTGGCAGCCCCAGCATTTT. Protein sequence: CASTSPPGTGGWQPQHF.

The chain links TRBV10-1 to TRBJ2-7; 8 bases are shared with TRBD1. Germline V CDR1 and CDR2: WNHNN, SYGVQD (reference sequence). This CDR3 has 14 residues. The V segment lost 6 bases and the J segment 2 bases; nucleotides outside the gene matches: 6. CDR3 in DNA: TGCGCCAGCAGCCACAGGGGGTCGGCCTACGAGCAGTACTTC. Translating it yields CASSHRGSAYEQYF.

This clone was seen just once. The genes are TRBV5-5 and TRBJ1-4, with D perhaps matching TRBD1 (6 bases). Deletions cut 6 bases from V and 2 bases from J, with 17 bases between. The germline V gene encodes CDR1 SGHKS and CDR2 YYEKEE (reference sequence). The CDR3 covers 16 residues. CDR3 region: CASTPVGGNTNEKLFF. The DNA for the CDR3 is TGTGCCAGCACCCCCGTAGGGGGTAACACTAATGAAAAACTGTTTTTT.

The chain employs TRBV7-2 and TRBJ1-5; possible D gene TRBD1, 6 bases. Trimming shortened V by 3 bases and J by 5 bases, and 17 bases separated the two germline ends. This CDR3 is built from 16 residues. The germline gives CDR1 SGHTA, CDR2 FQGNSA. CDR3 bases: TGTGCCAGCAGCTTTTCACCAGGGGCCGGTGATCAGCCCCAGCATTTT. Translating gives CASSFSPGAGDQPQHF.

The chain recombines TRBV28 with TRBJ1-1; possible D gene TRBD1, 5 bases. The CDR3 length is 14 residues. V was pared by 7 bases and J by 1 base, with 13 bases between. Germline loops: CDR1 MDHEN, CDR2 SYDVKM. CDR3 in DNA: TGTGCCAGCATCGTGGGGCCGACGAACACTGAAGCTTTCTTT. The encoded protein is CASIVGPTNTEAFF.

This chain joins TRBV7-6 and TRBJ1-2; no clear D. The CDR3 runs 14 residues. CDR1 and CDR2 from the germline V gene are SGHVS and FNYEAQ. Deletions cut 5 bases from V and 1 base from J, with 11 bases between. The CDR3 sequence is CASSPGIYNYGYTF. The CDR3 nucleotides read TGTGCCAGCAGCCCTGGGATTTATAACTATGGCTACACCTTC. Drawing the rest from reference TRBV7-6 and TRBJ1-2, the complete variable domain is GAGVSQSPRYKVTKRGQDVALRCDPISGHVSLYWYRQALGQGPEFLTYFNYEAQQDKSGLPNDRFSAERPEGSISTLTIQRTEQRDSAMYRCASSPGIYNYGYTFGSGTRLTVV.

This clone was counted a few times. V is TRBV5-6 and J is TRBJ2-7; possibly TRBD1 for D (6 bases). The V and J ends lost 3 bases and 4 bases respectively, with 8 bases between them. This CDR3 is 12 amino acids long. Germline assignment: CDR1 SGHDT and CDR2 YYEEEE. The CDR3 region is CASSSGTYEQYF. CDR3 nucleotide sequence: TGTGCCAGCAGCTCCGGGACATACGAGCAGTACTTC.

This clone was counted many times. The rearrangement uses TRBV27 and TRBJ2-1; D unresolved. Germline CDR1 MNHEY, CDR2 SMNVEV (reference sequence). Trimming cost V 4 bases and J 1 base, with 11 bases left between them. The CDR3 runs 15 residues. Written as DNA, the CDR3 is TGTGCCAGCAGTTCTGGGGTAGAATCCTACAATGAGCAGTTCTTC. Its translation: CASSSGVESYNEQFF.